Sequencing of this T cell receptor (beta chain) was carried out in a study of T cell repertoires in cytomegalovirus infection. On the study more broadly: CMV infection and matching HLA type were both indicated by public TCR beta signatures. The study's findings and limits: Clonotypes of TCR beta that were HLA-C-restricted and CMV-specific dominated the ex vivo response. CMV carriers with the relevant HLA were identified by cumulative public TCR beta family frequency.

This CDR3 spans 14 amino acids. Trimming took 5 bases from V and 2 from J, leaving 12 bases between them. Per the germline V gene, CDR1 is SEHNR and CDR2 is FQNEAQ (reference sequence). As regards this clonotype: Its target is not known.

From the reads, TCRdb called clonotypes with MiXCR, one entry per CDR3 protein. The table records about 230,000 distinct CDR3 sequences, roughly 20% of them present only once. Sequences were obtained from CD8+ T cells from PBMCs. This clonotype originated in a human donor in good health (CMV status not recorded). Some clones in this sample may be carry-over from other donors' samples. J is TRBJ2-5 and V is TRBV7-9; TRBD1 is a possible D gene (5 bases). The CDR3 sequence: CASSPLQGQETQYF. The CDR3 DNA is TGTGCCAGCAGCCCGCTGCAGGGACAAGAGACCCAGTACTTC.